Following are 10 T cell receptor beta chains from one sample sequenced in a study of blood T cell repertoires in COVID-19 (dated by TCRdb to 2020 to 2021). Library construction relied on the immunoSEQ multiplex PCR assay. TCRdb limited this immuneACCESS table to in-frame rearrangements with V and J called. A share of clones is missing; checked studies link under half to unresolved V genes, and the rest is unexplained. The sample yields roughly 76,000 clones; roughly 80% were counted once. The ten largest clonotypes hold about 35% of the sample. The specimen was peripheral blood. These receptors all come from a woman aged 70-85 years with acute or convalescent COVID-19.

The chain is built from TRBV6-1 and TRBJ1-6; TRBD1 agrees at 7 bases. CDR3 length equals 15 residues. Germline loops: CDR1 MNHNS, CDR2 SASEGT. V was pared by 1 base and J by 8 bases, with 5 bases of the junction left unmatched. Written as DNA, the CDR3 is TGTGCCAGCAGTGAAGAACAGGGGTATTATTCACCCCTCCACTTT. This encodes CASSEEQGYYSPLHF.

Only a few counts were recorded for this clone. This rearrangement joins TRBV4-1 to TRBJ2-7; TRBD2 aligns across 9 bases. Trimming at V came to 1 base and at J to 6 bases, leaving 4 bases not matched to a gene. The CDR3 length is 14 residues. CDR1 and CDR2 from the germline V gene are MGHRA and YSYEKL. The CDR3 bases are TGCGCCAGCAGCCAAGTAGGCGGGAGGGCCGAGCAGTACTTC. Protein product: CASSQVGGRAEQYF.

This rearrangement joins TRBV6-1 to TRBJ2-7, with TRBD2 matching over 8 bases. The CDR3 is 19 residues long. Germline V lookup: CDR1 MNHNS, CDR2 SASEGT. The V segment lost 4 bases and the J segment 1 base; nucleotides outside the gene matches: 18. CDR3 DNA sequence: TGTGCCAGCAGTGTGGGGGAAAGGAGGGTTAGCGGGATATCCTACGAGCAGTACTTC. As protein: CASSVGERRVSGISYEQYF.

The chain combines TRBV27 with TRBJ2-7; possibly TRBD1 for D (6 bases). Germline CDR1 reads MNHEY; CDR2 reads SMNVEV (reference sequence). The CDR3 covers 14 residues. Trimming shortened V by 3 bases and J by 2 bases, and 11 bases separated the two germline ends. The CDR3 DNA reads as TGTGCCAGCAGTTTTTCACAGGGACCCTACGAGCAGTACTTC. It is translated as CASSFSQGPYEQYF.

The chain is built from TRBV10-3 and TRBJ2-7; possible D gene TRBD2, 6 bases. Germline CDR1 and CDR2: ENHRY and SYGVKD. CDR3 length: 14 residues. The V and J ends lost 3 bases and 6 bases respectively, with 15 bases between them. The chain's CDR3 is CAISDLLEEGEQYF. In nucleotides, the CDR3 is TGTGCCATCAGTGATTTACTAGAGGAGGGCGAGCAGTACTTC.

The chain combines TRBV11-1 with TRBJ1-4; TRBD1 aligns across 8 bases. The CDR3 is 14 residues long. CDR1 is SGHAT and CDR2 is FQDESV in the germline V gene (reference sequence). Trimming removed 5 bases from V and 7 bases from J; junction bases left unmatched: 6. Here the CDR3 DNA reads TGTGCCAGCAGCCTCGGACAGGGCGGTGAAAAACTGTTTTTT. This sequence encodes CASSLGQGGEKLFF. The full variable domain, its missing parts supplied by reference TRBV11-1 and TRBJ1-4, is EAEVAQSPRYKITEKSQAVAFWCDPISGHATLYWYRQILGQGPELLVQFQDESVVDDSQLPKDRFSAERLKGVDSTLKIQPAELGDSAMYLCASSLGQGGEKLFFGSGTQLSVL.

CDR3 region: CAISESGGNQPQHF. CDR3 DNA sequence: TGTGCCATCAGTGAGTCGGGCGGGAATCAGCCCCAGCATTTT. J is TRBJ1-5 and V is TRBV10-3; D is ambiguous. The CDR3 has 14 amino acids. Germline V gene lookup returns CDR1 ENHRY and CDR2 SYGVKD. Trimming left V 0 bases short and J 4 bases short, with 7 bases between.

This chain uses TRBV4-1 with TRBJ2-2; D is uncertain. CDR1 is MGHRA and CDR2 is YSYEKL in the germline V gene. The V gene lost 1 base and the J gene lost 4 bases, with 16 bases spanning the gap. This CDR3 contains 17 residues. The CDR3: CASSQVDMGFSTGELFF. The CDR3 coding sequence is TGCGCCAGCAGCCAAGTTGACATGGGTTTTAGCACCGGGGAGCTGTTTTTT.

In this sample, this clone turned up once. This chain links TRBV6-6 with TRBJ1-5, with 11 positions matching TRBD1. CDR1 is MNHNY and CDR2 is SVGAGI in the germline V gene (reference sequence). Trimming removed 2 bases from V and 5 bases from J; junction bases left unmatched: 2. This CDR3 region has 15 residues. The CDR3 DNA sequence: TGTGCCAGCAGTTACCGGACAGGGGGCGATCAGCCCCAGCATTTT. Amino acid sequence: CASSYRTGGDQPQHF.

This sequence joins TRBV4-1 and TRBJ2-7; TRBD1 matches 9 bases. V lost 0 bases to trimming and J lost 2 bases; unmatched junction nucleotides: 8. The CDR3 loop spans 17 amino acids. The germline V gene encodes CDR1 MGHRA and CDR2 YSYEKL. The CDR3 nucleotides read TGCGCCAGCAGCCAAGATCTTCACGGGACAGGGACCTACGAGCAGTACTTC. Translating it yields CASSQDLHGTGTYEQYF.